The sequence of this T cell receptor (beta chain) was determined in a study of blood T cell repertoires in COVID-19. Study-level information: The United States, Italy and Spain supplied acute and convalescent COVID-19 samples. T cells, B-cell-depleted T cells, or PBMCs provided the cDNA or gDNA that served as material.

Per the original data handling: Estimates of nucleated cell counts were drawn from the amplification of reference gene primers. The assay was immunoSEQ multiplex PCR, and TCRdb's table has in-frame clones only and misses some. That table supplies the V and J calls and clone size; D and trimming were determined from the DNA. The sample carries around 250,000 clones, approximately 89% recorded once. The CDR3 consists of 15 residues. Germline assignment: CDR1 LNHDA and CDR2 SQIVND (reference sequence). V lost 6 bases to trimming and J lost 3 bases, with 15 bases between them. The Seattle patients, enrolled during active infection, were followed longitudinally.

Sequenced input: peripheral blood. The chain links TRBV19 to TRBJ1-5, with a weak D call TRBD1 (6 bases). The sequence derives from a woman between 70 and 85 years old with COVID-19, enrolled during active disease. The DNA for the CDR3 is TGTGCCAGTAGGGGGTCAGGGGTTAACAATCAGCCCCAGCATTTT. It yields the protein CASRGSGVNNQPQHF.